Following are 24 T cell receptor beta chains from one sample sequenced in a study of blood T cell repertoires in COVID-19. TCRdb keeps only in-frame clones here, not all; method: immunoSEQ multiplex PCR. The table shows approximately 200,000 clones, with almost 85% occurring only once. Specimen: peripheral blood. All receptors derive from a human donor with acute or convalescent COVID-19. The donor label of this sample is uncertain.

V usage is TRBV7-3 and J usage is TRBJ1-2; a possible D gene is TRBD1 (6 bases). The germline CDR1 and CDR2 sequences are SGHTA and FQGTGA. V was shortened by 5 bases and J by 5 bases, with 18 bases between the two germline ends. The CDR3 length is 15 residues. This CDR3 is CASSPQDSPQYGYTF. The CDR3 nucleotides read TGTGCCAGCAGCCCCCAGGACAGCCCACAATATGGCTACACCTTC.

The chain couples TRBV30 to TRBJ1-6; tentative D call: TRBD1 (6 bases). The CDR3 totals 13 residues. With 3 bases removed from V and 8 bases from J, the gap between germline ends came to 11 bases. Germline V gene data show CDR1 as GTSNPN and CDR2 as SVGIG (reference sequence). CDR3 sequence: CAWSQGWDSPLHF. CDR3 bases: TGTGCCTGGAGCCAGGGGTGGGATTCACCCCTCCACTTT.

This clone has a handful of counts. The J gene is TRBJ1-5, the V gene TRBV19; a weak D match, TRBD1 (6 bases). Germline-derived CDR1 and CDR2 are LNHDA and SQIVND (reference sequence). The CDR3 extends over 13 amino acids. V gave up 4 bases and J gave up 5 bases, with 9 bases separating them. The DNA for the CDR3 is TGTGCCAGTAGTAGGGACATCCATCAGCCCCAGCATTTT. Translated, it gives CASSRDIHQPQHF.

Written as DNA, the CDR3 is TGCGCCAGCAAACAGGGGGTAACTCTCTCTGGGGCCAACGTCCTGACTTTC. This encodes CASKQGVTLSGANVLTF. The chain carries TRBV5-1 and TRBJ2-6; 8 bases match TRBD1. The CDR3 consists of 17 residues. The trim removed 6 bases at V and 0 bases at J, leaving 8 bases unmatched. Germline loops: CDR1 SGHRS, CDR2 YFSETQ.

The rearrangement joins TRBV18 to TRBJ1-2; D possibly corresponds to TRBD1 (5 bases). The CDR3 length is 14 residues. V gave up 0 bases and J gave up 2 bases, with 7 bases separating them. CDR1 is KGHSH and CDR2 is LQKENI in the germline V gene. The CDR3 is CASSPPEGNYGYTF. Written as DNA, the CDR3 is TGTGCCAGCTCACCACCGGAGGGGAACTATGGCTACACCTTC.

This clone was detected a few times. For the CDR3, the DNA is TGTGCCAGCACGAGACTAGCGGGGAACAATGAGCAGTTCTTC. The encoded protein is CASTRLAGNNEQFF. J is TRBJ2-1 and V is TRBV2, with TRBD2 matching over 11 bases. The CDR3 runs to 14 residues. V dropped 7 bases and J dropped 5; count of bases not matched to a gene: 4. In germline, CDR1 is SNHLY, CDR2 FYNNEI. Using reference TRBV2 and TRBJ2-1 for the parts outside the CDR3, the full variable domain is EPEVTQTPSHQVTQMGQEVILRCVPISNHLYFYWYRQILGQKVEFLVSFYNNEISEKSEIFDDQFSVERPDGSNFTLKIRSTKLEDSAMYFCASTRLAGNNEQFFGPGTRLTVL.

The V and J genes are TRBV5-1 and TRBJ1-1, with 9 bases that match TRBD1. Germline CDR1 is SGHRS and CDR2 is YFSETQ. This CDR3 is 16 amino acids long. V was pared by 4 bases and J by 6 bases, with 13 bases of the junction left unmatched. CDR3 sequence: CASSLITGGAGAEAFF. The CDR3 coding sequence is TGCGCCAGCAGCCTCATAACAGGGGGCGCGGGGGCTGAAGCTTTCTTT. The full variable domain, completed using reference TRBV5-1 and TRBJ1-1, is KAGVTQTPRYLIKTRGQQVTLSCSPISGHRSVSWYQQTPGQGLQFLFEYFSETQRNKGNFPGRFSGRQFSNSRSEMNVSTLELGDSALYLCASSLITGGAGAEAFFGQGTRLTVV.

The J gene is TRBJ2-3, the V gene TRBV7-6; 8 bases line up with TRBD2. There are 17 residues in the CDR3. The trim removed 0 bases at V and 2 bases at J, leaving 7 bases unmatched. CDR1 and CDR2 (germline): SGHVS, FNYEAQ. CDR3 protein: CASSLAASGPNTDTQYF. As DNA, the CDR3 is TGTGCCAGCAGCTTAGCGGCTAGCGGGCCTAACACAGATACGCAGTATTTT.

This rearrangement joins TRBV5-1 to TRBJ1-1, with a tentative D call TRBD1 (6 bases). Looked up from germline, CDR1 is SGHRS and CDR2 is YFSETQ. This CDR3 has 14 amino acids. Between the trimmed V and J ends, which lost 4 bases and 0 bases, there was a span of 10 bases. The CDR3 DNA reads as TGCGCCAGCAGCGGGGGACAATTGAACACTGAAGCTTTCTTT. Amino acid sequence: CASSGGQLNTEAFF. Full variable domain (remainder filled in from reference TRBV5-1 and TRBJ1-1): KAGVTQTPRYLIKTRGQQVTLSCSPISGHRSVSWYQQTPGQGLQFLFEYFSETQRNKGNFPGRFSGRQFSNSRSEMNVSTLELGDSALYLCASSGGQLNTEAFFGQGTRLTVV.

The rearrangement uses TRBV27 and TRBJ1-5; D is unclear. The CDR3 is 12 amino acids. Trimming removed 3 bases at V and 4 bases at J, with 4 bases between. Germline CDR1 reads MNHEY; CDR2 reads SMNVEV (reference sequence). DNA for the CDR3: TGTGCCAGCAGTTTCATTAATCAGCCCCAGCATTTT. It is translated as CASSFINQPQHF.

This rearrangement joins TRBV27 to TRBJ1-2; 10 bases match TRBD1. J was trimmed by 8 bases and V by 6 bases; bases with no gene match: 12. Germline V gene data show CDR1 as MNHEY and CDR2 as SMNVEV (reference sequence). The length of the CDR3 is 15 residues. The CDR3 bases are TGTGCCAGCAGCCAAATAACGACAGGGGGCGGAGGCTACACCTTC. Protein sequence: CASSQITTGGGGYTF.

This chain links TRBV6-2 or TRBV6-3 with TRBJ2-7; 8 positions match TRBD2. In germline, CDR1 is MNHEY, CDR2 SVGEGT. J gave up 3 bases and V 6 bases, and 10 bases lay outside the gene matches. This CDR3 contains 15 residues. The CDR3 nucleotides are TGTGCCAGCAGCCCCGGGGGGGCACAGCTCTACGAGCAGTACTTC. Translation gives CASSPGGAQLYEQYF.

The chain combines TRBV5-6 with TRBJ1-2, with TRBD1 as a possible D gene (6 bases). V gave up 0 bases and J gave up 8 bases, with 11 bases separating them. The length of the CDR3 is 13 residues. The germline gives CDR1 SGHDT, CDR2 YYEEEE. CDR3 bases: TGTGCCAGCAGCTTGGACAGGGTCCTGGGCTACACCTTC. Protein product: CASSLDRVLGYTF.

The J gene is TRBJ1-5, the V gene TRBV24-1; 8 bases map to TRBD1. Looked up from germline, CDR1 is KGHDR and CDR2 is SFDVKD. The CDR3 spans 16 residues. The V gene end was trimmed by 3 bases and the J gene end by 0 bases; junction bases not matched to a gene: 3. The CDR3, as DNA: TGTGCCACCAGTGATGGGACAGGAAATAGCAATCAGCCCCAGCATTTT. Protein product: CATSDGTGNSNQPQHF.

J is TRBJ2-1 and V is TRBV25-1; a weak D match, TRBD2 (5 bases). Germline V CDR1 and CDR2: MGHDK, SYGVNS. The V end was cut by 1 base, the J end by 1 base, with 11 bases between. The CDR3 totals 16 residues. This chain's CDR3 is CASSELVGASYNEQFF. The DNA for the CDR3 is TGTGCCAGCAGTGAATTGGTGGGAGCGTCCTACAATGAGCAGTTCTTC.

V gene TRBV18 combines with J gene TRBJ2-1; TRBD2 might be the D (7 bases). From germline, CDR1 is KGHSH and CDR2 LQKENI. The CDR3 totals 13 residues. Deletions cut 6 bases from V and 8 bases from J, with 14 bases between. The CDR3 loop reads CASSIRGGDEQFF. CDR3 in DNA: TGTGCCAGCTCTATAAGGGGGGGCGATGAGCAGTTCTTC.

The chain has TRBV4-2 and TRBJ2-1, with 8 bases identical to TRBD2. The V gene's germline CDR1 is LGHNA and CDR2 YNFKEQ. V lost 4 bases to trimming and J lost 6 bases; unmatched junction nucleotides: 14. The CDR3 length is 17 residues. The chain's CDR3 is CASSLGGGTPRGNEQFF. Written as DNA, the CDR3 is TGTGCCAGCAGCCTGGGCGGGGGGACCCCCCGGGGCAATGAGCAGTTCTTC.

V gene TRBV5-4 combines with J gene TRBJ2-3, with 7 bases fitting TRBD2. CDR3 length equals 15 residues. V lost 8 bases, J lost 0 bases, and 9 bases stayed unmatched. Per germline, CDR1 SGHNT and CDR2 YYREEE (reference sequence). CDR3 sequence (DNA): TGTGCCAGTAGCACGAAGCGGGAAAGCACAGATACGCAGTATTTT. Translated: CASSTKRESTDTQYF.

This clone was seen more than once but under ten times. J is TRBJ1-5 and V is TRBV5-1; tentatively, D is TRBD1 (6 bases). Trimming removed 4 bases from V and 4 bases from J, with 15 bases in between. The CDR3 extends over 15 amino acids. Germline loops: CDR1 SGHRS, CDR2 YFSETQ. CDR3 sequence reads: CASSQTGTPNQPQHF. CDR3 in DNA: TGCGCCAGCAGCCAAACCGGGACACCTAATCAGCCCCAGCATTTT.

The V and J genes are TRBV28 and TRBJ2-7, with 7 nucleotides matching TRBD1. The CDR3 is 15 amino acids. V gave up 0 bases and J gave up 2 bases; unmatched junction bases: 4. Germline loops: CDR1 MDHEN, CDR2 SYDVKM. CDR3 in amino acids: CASSLWSQGAYEQYF. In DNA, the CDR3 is TGTGCCAGCAGTTTATGGAGCCAGGGGGCCTACGAGCAGTACTTC. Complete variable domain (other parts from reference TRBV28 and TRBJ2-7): DVKVTQSSRYLVKRTGEKVFLECVQDMDHENMFWYRQDPGLGLRLIYFSYDVKMKEKGDIPEGYSVSREKKERFSLILESASTNQTSMYLCASSLWSQGAYEQYFGPGTRLTVT.

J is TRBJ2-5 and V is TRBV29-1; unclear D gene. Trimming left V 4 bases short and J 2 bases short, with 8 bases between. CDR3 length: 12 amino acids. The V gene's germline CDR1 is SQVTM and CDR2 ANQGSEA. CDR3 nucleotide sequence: TGCAGCGTTGGCTCAGTACAAGAGACCCAGTACTTC. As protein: CSVGSVQETQYF.

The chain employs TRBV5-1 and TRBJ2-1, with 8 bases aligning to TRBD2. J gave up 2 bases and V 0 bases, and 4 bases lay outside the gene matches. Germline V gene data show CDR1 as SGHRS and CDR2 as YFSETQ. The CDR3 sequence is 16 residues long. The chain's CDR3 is CASSLVAGGAYNEQFF. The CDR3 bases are TGCGCCAGCAGCTTGGTTGCGGGAGGAGCCTACAATGAGCAGTTCTTC.

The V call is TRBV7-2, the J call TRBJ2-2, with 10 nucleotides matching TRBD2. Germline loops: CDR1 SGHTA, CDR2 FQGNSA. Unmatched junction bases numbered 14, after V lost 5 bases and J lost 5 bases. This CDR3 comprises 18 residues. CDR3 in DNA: TGTGCCAGCAGCAGATCTACCGGACTAGCGGAAAGGACCGGGGAGCTGTTTTTT. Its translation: CASSRSTGLAERTGELFF.

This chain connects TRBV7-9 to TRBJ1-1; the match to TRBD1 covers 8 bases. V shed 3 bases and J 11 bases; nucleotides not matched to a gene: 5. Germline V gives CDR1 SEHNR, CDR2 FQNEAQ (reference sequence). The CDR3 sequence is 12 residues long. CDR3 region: CASSFSTGGAFF. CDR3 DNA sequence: TGTGCCAGCAGCTTCTCTACAGGGGGGGCTTTCTTT.